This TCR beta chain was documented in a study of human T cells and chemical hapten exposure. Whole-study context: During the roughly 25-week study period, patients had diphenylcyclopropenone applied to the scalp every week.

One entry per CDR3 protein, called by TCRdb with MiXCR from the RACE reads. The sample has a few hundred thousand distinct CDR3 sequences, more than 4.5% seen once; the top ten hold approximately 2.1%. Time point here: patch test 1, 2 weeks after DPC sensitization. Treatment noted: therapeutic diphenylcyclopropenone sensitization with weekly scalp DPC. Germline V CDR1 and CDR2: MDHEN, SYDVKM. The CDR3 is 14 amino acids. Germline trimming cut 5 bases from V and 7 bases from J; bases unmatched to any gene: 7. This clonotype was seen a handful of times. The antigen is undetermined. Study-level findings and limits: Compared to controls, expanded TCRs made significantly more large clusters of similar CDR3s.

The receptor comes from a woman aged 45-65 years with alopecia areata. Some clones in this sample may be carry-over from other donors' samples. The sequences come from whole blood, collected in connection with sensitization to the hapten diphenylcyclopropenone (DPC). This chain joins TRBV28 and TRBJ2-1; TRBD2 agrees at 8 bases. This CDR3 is CASSVTSVRNEQFF. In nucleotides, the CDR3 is TGTGCCAGCAGTGTGACTAGCGTGAGGAATGAGCAGTTCTTC.